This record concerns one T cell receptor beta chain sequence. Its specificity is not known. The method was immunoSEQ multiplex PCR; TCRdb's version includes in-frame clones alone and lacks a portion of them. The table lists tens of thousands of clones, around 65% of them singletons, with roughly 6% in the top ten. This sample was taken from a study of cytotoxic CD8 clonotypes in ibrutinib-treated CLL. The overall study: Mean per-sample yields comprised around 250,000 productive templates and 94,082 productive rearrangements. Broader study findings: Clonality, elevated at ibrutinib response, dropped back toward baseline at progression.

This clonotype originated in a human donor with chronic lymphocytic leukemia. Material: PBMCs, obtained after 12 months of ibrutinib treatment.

The CDR3 spells CASSFDRGRREKLFF. The CDR3 DNA reads as TGTGCCAGCAGCTTCGACAGGGGGCGCCGTGAAAAACTGTTTTTT. The chain has TRBV7-2 and TRBJ1-4, with TRBD1 matching over 10 bases. V dropped 3 bases and J dropped 7; count of bases not matched to a gene: 5. CDR3 length: 15 amino acids. Germline loops: CDR1 SGHTA, CDR2 FQGNSA. The full variable domain, with the rest looked up from reference TRBV7-2 and TRBJ1-4, is GAGVSQSPSNKVTEKGKDVELRCDPISGHTALYWYRQSLGQGLEFLIYFQGNSAPDKSGLPSDRFSAERTGGSVSTLTIQRTQQEDSAVYLCASSFDRGRREKLFFGSGTQLSVL.